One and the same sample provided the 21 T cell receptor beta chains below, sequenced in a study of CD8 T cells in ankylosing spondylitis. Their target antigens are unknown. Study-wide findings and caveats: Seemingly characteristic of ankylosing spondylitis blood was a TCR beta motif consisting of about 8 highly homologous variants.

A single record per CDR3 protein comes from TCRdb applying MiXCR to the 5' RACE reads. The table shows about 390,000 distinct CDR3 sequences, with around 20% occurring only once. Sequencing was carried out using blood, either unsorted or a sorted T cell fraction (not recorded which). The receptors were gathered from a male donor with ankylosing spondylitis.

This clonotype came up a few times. The CDR3 DNA is TGTGCCAGCTCACCACGAGGGAGCTCCTACGAGCAGTACTTC. This codes for CASSPRGSSYEQYF. The rearrangement uses TRBV18 and TRBJ2-7, with TRBD2 as a possible D gene (5 bases). The CDR3 consists of 14 residues. V was clipped by 1 base and J by 0 bases, with 7 bases between them. Germline V gene sequence: CDR1 KGHSH, CDR2 LQKENI.

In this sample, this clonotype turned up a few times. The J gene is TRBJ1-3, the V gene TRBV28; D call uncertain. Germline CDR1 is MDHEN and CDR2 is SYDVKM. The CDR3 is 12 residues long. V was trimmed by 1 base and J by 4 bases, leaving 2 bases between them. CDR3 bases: TGTGCCAGCAGTTTATCCGGAAACACCATATATTTT. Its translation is CASSLSGNTIYF.

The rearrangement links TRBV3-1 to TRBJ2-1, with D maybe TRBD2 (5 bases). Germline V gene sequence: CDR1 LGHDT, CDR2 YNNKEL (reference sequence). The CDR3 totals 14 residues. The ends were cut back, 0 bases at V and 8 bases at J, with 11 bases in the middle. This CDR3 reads CASSQDPGSDEQFF. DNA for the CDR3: TGTGCCAGCAGCCAAGATCCGGGGAGCGATGAGCAGTTCTTC.

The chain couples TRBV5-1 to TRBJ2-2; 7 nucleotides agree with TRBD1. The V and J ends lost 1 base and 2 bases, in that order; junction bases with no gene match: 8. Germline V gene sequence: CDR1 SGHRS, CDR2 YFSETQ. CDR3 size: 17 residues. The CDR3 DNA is TGCGCCAGCAGCTTGTCCAGTGGGACAGCTAACACCGGGGAGCTGTTTTTT. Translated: CASSLSSGTANTGELFF.

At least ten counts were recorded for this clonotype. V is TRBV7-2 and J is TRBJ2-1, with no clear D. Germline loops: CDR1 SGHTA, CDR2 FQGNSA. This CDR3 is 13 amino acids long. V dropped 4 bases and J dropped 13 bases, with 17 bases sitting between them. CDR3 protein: CASSSQAGYSQFF. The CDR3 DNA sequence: TGTGCCAGCAGCTCCCAGGCAGGTTATTCCCAGTTCTTC. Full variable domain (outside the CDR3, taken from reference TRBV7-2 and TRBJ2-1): GAGVSQSPSNKVTEKGKDVELRCDPISGHTALYWYRQSLGQGLEFLIYFQGNSAPDKSGLPSDRFSAERTGGSVSTLTIQRTQQEDSAVYLCASSSQAGYSQFFGPGTRLTVL.

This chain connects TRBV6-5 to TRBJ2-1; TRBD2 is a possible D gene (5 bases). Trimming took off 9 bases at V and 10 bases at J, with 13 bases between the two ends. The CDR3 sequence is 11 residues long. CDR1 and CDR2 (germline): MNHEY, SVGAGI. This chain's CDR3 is CASYSPGEQFF. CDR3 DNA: TGTGCCAGTTACTCTCCGGGGGAGCAGTTCTTC.

CDR3: CASRRSGESEAFF. For the CDR3, the DNA is TGCGCCAGCAGGCGCTCAGGGGAGTCTGAAGCTTTCTTT. The chain has TRBV5-1 and TRBJ1-1; tentatively, D is TRBD1 (6 bases). With 5 bases removed from V and 6 bases from J, the gap between germline ends came to 14 bases. CDR3 length: 13 residues. CDR1 is SGHRS, CDR2 YFSETQ, per germline. Using reference TRBV5-1 and TRBJ1-1 for the parts outside the CDR3, the full variable domain is KAGVTQTPRYLIKTRGQQVTLSCSPISGHRSVSWYQQTPGQGLQFLFEYFSETQRNKGNFPGRFSGRQFSNSRSEMNVSTLELGDSALYLCASRRSGESEAFFGQGTRLTVV.

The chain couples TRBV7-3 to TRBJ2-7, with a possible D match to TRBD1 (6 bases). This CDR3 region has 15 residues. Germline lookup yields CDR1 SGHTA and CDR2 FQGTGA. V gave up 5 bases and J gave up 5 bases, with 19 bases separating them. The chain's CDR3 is CASSPEGHSVNEQYF. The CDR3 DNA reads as TGTGCCAGCAGCCCCGAGGGACATTCGGTCAACGAGCAGTACTTC.

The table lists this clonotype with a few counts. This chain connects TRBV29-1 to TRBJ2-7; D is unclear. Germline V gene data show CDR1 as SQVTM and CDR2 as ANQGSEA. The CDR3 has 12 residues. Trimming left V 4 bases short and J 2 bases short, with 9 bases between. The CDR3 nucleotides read TGCAGCGTTGCGCGCAGTGCCTACGAGCAGTACTTC. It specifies CSVARSAYEQYF.

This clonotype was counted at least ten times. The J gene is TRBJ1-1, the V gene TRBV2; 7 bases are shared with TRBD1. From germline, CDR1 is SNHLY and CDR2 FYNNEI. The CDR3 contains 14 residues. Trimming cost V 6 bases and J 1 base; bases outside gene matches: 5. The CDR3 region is CASSLQGKNTEAFF. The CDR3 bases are TGTGCCAGCAGCCTACAGGGGAAGAACACTGAAGCTTTCTTT.

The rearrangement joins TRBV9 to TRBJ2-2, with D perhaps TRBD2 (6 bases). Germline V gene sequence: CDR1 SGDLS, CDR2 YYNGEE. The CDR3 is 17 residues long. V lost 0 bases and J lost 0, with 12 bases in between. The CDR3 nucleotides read TGTGCCAGCAGCGTAGTAGGAGGGTTCGCGAACACCGGGGAGCTGTTTTTT. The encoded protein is CASSVVGGFANTGELFF.

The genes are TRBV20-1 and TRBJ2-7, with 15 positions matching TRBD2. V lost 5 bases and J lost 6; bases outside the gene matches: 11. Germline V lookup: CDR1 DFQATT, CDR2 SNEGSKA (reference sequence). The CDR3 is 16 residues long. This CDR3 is CSAEPGLAGGVGEQYF. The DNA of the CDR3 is TGCAGTGCTGAACCGGGACTAGCGGGGGGCGTGGGCGAGCAGTACTTC.

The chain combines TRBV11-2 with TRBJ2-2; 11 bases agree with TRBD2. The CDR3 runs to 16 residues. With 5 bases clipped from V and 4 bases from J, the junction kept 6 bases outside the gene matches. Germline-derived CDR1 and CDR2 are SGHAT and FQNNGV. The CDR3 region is CASSNLLAGVTGELFF. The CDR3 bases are TGTGCCAGCAGCAACTTACTAGCGGGAGTCACCGGGGAGCTGTTTTTT.

The CDR3 DNA is TGTGCCAGCAGTTTACTCCCCCCGGGGACAGGGGACAATGAGCAGTTCTTC. It encodes CASSLLPPGTGDNEQFF. V and J are TRBV27 and TRBJ2-1; 10 positions agree with TRBD1. The V gene's germline CDR1 is MNHEY and CDR2 SMNVEV (reference sequence). The CDR3 totals 17 residues. After removal of 2 bases from V and 5 bases from J, the junction contained 9 bases not matched to a gene.

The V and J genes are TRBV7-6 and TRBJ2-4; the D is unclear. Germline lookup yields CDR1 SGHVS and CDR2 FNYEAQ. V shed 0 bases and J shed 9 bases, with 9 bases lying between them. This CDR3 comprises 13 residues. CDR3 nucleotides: TGTGCCAGCAGCTTAGCTCGCACAGCCATTCAGTACTTC. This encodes CASSLARTAIQYF.

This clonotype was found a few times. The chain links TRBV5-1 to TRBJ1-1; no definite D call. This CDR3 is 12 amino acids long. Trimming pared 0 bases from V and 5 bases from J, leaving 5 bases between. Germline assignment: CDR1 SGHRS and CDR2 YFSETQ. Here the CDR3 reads CASSLDETEAFF. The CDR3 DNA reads TGCGCCAGCAGCTTGGACGAGACTGAAGCTTTCTTT.

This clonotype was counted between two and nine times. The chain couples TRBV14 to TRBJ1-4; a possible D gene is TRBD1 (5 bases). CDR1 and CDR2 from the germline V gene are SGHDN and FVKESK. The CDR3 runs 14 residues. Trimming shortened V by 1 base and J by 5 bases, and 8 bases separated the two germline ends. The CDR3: CASSQVWGNEKLFF. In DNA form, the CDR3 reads TGTGCCAGCAGCCAAGTCTGGGGCAATGAAAAACTGTTTTTT.

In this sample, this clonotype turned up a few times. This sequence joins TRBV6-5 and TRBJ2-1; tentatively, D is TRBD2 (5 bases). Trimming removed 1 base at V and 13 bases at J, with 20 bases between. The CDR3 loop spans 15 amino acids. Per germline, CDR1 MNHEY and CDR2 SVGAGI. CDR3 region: CASSYFGRLTEGQFF. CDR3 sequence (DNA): TGTGCCAGCAGTTACTTCGGCAGGTTAACAGAGGGACAGTTCTTC.

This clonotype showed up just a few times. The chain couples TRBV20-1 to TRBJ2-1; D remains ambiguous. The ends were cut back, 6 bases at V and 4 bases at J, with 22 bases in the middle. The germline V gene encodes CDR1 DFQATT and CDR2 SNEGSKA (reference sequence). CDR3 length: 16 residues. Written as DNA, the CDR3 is TGCAGTGCCGCAAGGCCGGACGTGTGGGCTTACAATGAGCAGTTCTTC. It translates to CSAARPDVWAYNEQFF.

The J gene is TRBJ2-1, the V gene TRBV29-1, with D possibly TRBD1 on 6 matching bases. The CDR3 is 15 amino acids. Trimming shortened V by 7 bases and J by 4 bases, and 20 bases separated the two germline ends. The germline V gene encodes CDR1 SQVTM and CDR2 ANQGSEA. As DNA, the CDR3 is TGCAGCGCCATCGGACAGCTCCATCTATACAATGAGCAGTTCTTC. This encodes CSAIGQLHLYNEQFF.

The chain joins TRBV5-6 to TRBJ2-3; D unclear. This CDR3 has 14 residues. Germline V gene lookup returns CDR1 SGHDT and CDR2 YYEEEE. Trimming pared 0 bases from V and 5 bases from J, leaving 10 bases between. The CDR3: CASSLEGREDTQYF. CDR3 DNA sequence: TGTGCCAGCAGCTTGGAAGGGCGCGAAGATACGCAGTATTTT.